This T cell receptor beta chain appears in the sequencing data of a study of shared clonotypes between healthy human individuals. Comments on this clone: The antigen remains undetermined.

Study conclusions and caveats: Estimated clonotype richness was generally higher in naive than memory subsets.

The test was conducted at deep level. Measured with immunoSEQ multiplex PCR; TCRdb has only the in-frame clones, and not every one. Here the sample spans under 2,500,000 clones, approximately 94% being singletons. CDR1 and CDR2 (germline): MNHNY, SVGAGI (reference sequence). Trimming at V came to 6 bases and at J to 1 base, leaving 3 bases not matched to a gene. The CDR3 runs 14 residues. The chain carries TRBV6-6 and TRBJ2-1; TRBD2 matches 7 bases. Sequencing input: naive CD4+ T cells sorted from blood. The subset: CD45RA+ positively selected. The receptor was derived from a man in his late teens or twenties in good health. In nucleotides, the CDR3 is TGTGCCAGCAGGGCTAGCGGATCCTACAATGAGCAGTTCTTC. Residues: CASRASGSYNEQFF.